The present T cell receptor beta chain was sequenced within a study of OX40 agonist ivuxolimab in advanced cancers. Study context: Administration of intravenous ivuxolimab to patients occurred every 2 weeks at 0.01 to 10 mg/kg.

Points on this clone: The target antigen is unknown.

General study points: Some nonresponders likewise displayed low normalized T-cell clonal expansion.

The V end lost 0 bases, the J end lost 7 bases, and 10 bases lay between the germline ends. CDR3 length: 13 amino acids. Germline values: CDR1 SGHKS, CDR2 YYEKEE (reference sequence). Assay used: immunoSEQ multiplex PCR; TCRdb lists only in-frame clones, some missing. The table includes some 51,000 clones, about 87% detected once. Autoimmune disease history or systemic immunosuppression was exclusionary. Sampling times: baseline, cycle 4 day 1, cycle 7 day 1. The source is an adult with an advanced solid tumor such as melanoma, head and neck, liver or kidney cancer. The sample was CD4+ or CD8+ T cells sorted from blood, taken in a trial of the OX40 agonist ivuxolimab. The genes are TRBV5-5 and TRBJ1-2, with unresolved D. In DNA form, the CDR3 reads TGTGCCAGCAGCTTGGAAGGACTCAGTGGCTACACCTTC. It specifies CASSLEGLSGYTF.